The next 23 T cell receptor beta chains were all read from a single sample in a study of patients and donors after allogeneic stem cell transplantation. One entry per CDR3 protein, called by TCRdb with MiXCR from the RT-PCR reads. The repertoire holds about 410,000 distinct CDR3 sequences, 16% seen once, with less than 9.5% in the top ten. The sample taken for sequencing was blood, either unsorted or a sorted T cell fraction (not recorded which). These TCRs come from a human donor who was either an allogeneic HSCT recipient or a stem cell or donor lymphocyte infusion donor (not recorded which). It is not recorded whose cells these are; they may come from a transplant donor.

This clonotype appeared a single time. The DNA of the CDR3 is TGTGCCAGCAGCTCACTAGCGGGATCTTACAATGAGCAGTTCTTC. Its protein is CASSSLAGSYNEQFF. The chain links TRBV7-3 to TRBJ2-1; 10 bases map to TRBD2. Trimming removed 4 bases from V and 4 bases from J; junction bases left unmatched: 4. This CDR3 spans 15 amino acids. Germline-derived CDR1 and CDR2 are SGHTA and FQGTGA.

This sequence joins TRBV6-5 and TRBJ2-7; the D gene is possibly TRBD1 (5 bases). Trimming pared 4 bases from V and 5 bases from J, leaving 12 bases between. Germline CDR1 MNHEY, CDR2 SVGAGI. The CDR3 runs to 13 residues. The CDR3, as DNA: TGTGCCAGCAGTTTGGGCAGGGCCCACGAGCAGTACTTC. Residues: CASSLGRAHEQYF.

This clonotype occurred a few times. The J gene is TRBJ1-5, the V gene TRBV20-1, with D tentatively TRBD1 (6 bases). The V end was cut by 1 base, the J end by 0 bases, with 16 bases between. There are 17 residues in the CDR3. Germline V CDR1 and CDR2: DFQATT, SNEGSKA (reference sequence). CDR3 in DNA: TGCAGTGCTAGAGGAGGCCTAGGGGGGTATAGCAATCAGCCCCAGCATTTT. This translates into CSARGGLGGYSNQPQHF.

This clonotype was seen only a few times. The gene calls are TRBV2 and TRBJ1-1; D possibly corresponds to TRBD1 (6 bases). The germline gives CDR1 SNHLY, CDR2 FYNNEI. V was pared by 10 bases and J by 0 bases, with 12 bases between. The length of the CDR3 is 13 residues. Written as DNA, the CDR3 is TGTGCCACCACCGGGACACTGAACACTGAAGCTTTCTTT. It encodes CATTGTLNTEAFF. Together with reference TRBV2 and TRBJ1-1, the CDR3 gives the full variable domain: EPEVTQTPSHQVTQMGQEVILRCVPISNHLYFYWYRQILGQKVEFLVSFYNNEISEKSEIFDDQFSVERPDGSNFTLKIRSTKLEDSAMYFCATTGTLNTEAFFGQGTRLTVV.

This clonotype was seen only a few times. The rearrangement uses TRBV4-2 and TRBJ2-7; 10 nucleotides match TRBD1. The CDR3 runs 17 residues. Germline CDR1 reads LGHNA; CDR2 reads YNFKEQ. The J segment lost 1 base and the V segment lost 0 bases, leaving 6 bases of the junction unmatched. The DNA of the CDR3 is TGTGCCAGCAGCCAAGATTCCGGGACAGGGGCTTCCTACGAGCAGTACTTC. Residues: CASSQDSGTGASYEQYF.

This sequence joins TRBV6-1 and TRBJ2-3, with D perhaps matching TRBD1 (6 bases). The ends were cut back, 3 bases at V and 4 bases at J, with 14 bases in the middle. Per germline, CDR1 MNHNS and CDR2 SASEGT. The CDR3 loop spans 15 amino acids. The CDR3 loop reads CASSDTGFVADTQYF. CDR3 sequence (DNA): TGTGCCAGCAGTGACACAGGGTTCGTTGCAGATACGCAGTATTTT.

The rearrangement joins TRBV6-1 to TRBJ2-2; D is unclear. Germline values: CDR1 MNHNS, CDR2 SASEGT. The CDR3 sequence is 16 residues long. V lost 7 bases and J 5 bases, leaving 20 bases between the germline ends. CDR3 sequence: CASTRNSGRFTGELFF. The DNA of the CDR3 is TGTGCCAGCACCCGTAACTCCGGACGGTTTACCGGGGAGCTGTTTTTT.

This chain joins TRBV6-1 and TRBJ2-1; D call uncertain. The CDR3 contains 14 residues. Trimming took off 10 bases at V and 0 bases at J, with 13 bases between the two ends. Germline values: CDR1 MNHNS, CDR2 SASEGT. Written as DNA, the CDR3 is TGTGCCACCCGGATATTTCGCTCCTACAATGAGCAGTTCTTC. Its translation: CATRIFRSYNEQFF.

The CDR3 protein is CASSSETSGLSTDTQYF. The CDR3 DNA sequence: TGTGCCAGCAGTTCGGAGACTAGCGGCCTTAGCACAGATACGCAGTATTTT. The V and J genes are TRBV6-5 and TRBJ2-3, with 9 bases identical to TRBD2. Germline CDR1 is MNHEY and CDR2 is SVGAGI. The CDR3 covers 17 residues. The trim removed 4 bases at V and 0 bases at J, leaving 8 bases unmatched.

A few counts support this clonotype. The conserved final phenylalanine or tryptophan is absent from the CDR3, which likely points to a read error. The chain recombines TRBV20-1 with TRBJ1-6; no clear D gene. Trimming took 2 bases from V and 7 from J, leaving 9 bases between them. Germline V lookup: CDR1 DFQATT, CDR2 SNEGSKA (reference sequence). The CDR3 loop spans 13 amino acids. CDR3: CSARLKTNSPLHS. CDR3 in DNA: TGCAGTGCTAGACTAAAAACGAATTCACCCCTCCACTCT.

The J gene is TRBJ2-5, the V gene TRBV4-1; D gene ambiguous. The germline V gene encodes CDR1 MGHRA and CDR2 YSYEKL. V was pared by 1 base and J by 5 bases, with 11 bases between. This CDR3 spans 14 amino acids. Here the CDR3 DNA reads TGCGCCAGCAGCCAAGCGGCCGGAGCGGAGACCCAGTACTTC. Residues: CASSQAAGAETQYF.

This clonotype showed up just a few times. V is TRBV12-3 or TRBV12-4 and J is TRBJ1-5, with TRBD1 matching 7 bases. This CDR3 spans 14 amino acids. Unmatched junction bases numbered 7, after V lost 7 bases and J lost 4 bases. CDR3 region: CASKGTVRNQPQHF. The CDR3 bases are TGTGCCAGCAAAGGGACAGTACGGAATCAGCCCCAGCATTTT.

This clonotype was seen many times. The rearrangement uses TRBV7-2 and TRBJ1-1; maybe TRBD1 (6 bases). Germline V gene lookup returns CDR1 SGHTA and CDR2 FQGNSA. The V gene lost 0 bases and the J gene lost 2 bases, with 10 bases spanning the gap. This CDR3 region has 15 residues. The CDR3: CASSLAGRGNTEAFF. DNA for the CDR3: TGTGCCAGCAGCTTAGCAGGCAGGGGAAACACTGAAGCTTTCTTT.

This clonotype came up a few times. The chain carries TRBV29-1 and TRBJ1-2; D is undetermined. CDR3 length: 14 amino acids. Germline V gene sequence: CDR1 SQVTM, CDR2 ANQGSEA. Deletions cut 5 bases from V and 0 bases from J, with 13 bases between. The DNA for the CDR3 is TGCAGCGTTCCGAGCGCATCAGCTAACTATGGCTACACCTTC. It codes for CSVPSASANYGYTF.

The table lists this clonotype with a few counts. V is TRBV20-1 and J is TRBJ1-1; no reliable D call. From germline, CDR1 is DFQATT and CDR2 SNEGSKA (reference sequence). V was pared by 0 bases and J by 9 bases, with 11 bases between. This CDR3 has 12 residues. The CDR3 DNA is TGCAGTGCTAGAGAGGAACACCTTAAAGCTTTCTTT. As protein: CSAREEHLKAFF.

This clonotype appeared a few times. V and J are TRBV6-2 or TRBV6-3 and TRBJ2-7; 8 bases fit TRBD2. This CDR3 spans 11 amino acids. In germline, CDR1 is MNHEY, CDR2 SVGEGT. V gave up 6 bases and J gave up 10 bases; unmatched junction bases: 5. The CDR3 DNA follows: TGTGCCAGCAGGCTACTAGCGGAACAGTACTTC. Translation: CASRLLAEQYF.

This clonotype was observed many times. V gene TRBV29-1 combines with J gene TRBJ2-4; weak D call: TRBD2 (5 bases). Trimming shortened V by 2 bases and J by 8 bases, and 13 bases separated the two germline ends. Germline assignment: CDR1 SQVTM and CDR2 ANQGSEA. The CDR3 contains 13 residues. The CDR3 DNA follows: TGCAGCGTTGAACTGCTAGCTAGGGACATTCAGTACTTC. Encoded protein: CSVELLARDIQYF.

This clonotype has more than one count but fewer than ten. The chain has TRBV7-6 and TRBJ2-7; perhaps TRBD2 as D (5 bases). Trimming removed 5 bases from V and 4 bases from J, with 12 bases in between. The CDR3 sequence is 13 residues long. Germline V gene lookup returns CDR1 SGHVS and CDR2 FNYEAQ. CDR3 DNA: TGTGCCAGCAGCCCGGGGTCTAGGTACGAGCAGTACTTC. Translated: CASSPGSRYEQYF.

This clonotype was counted between two and nine times. The chain is built from TRBV25-1 and TRBJ2-2; D may be TRBD1 or TRBD2 (5 bases each). Germline V gene data show CDR1 as MGHDK and CDR2 as SYGVNS. The V end lost 5 bases, the J end lost 6 bases, and 10 bases lay between the germline ends. The CDR3 is made up of 13 amino acids. CDR3: CASSWDGPGELFF. The CDR3, as DNA: TGTGCCAGCAGTTGGGACGGCCCCGGGGAGCTGTTTTTT.

This clonotype occurred a few times. The V gene is TRBV12-3 or TRBV12-4, the J gene TRBJ1-1; perhaps TRBD1 as D (5 bases). Trimming cost V 4 bases and J 5 bases, with 11 bases left between them. The CDR3 is 13 amino acids. The CDR3: CASSWRGWTEAFF. The CDR3, as DNA: TGTGCCAGCAGTTGGAGGGGTTGGACTGAAGCTTTCTTT.

This clonotype has more than one count but fewer than ten. V usage is TRBV11-1 and J usage is TRBJ1-4; 9 positions agree with TRBD1. Unmatched junction bases numbered 15, after V lost 6 bases and J lost 4 bases. Germline V gene sequence: CDR1 SGHAT, CDR2 FQDESV (reference sequence). The length of the CDR3 is 18 residues. The CDR3 loop reads CASRPFTGTGTHNEKLFF. As DNA, the CDR3 is TGTGCCAGCAGGCCCTTTACCGGGACAGGGACCCATAATGAAAAACTGTTTTTT. Combining the CDR3 with reference TRBV11-1 and TRBJ1-4 gives the whole variable domain EAEVAQSPRYKITEKSQAVAFWCDPISGHATLYWYRQILGQGPELLVQFQDESVVDDSQLPKDRFSAERLKGVDSTLKIQPAELGDSAMYLCASRPFTGTGTHNEKLFFGSGTQLSVL.

This clonotype has only a few counts. V is TRBV4-1 and J is TRBJ1-4; D ambiguous. V was shortened by 4 bases and J by 5 bases, with 5 bases between the two germline ends. The CDR3 has 12 residues. The germline V gene encodes CDR1 MGHRA and CDR2 YSYEKL. CDR3 sequence: CASSLFNEKLFF. In DNA, the CDR3 is TGCGCCAGCAGCCTTTTCAATGAAAAACTGTTTTTT.

This clonotype was picked up many times. J is TRBJ1-4 and V is TRBV12-3 or TRBV12-4; unclear D gene. V was cut by 3 bases and J by 3 bases, with 8 bases left in between. The CDR3 runs 14 residues. CDR3 loop: CASSLSGANEKLFF. CDR3 nucleotide sequence: TGTGCCAGCAGTTTGTCTGGGGCTAATGAAAAACTGTTTTTT.